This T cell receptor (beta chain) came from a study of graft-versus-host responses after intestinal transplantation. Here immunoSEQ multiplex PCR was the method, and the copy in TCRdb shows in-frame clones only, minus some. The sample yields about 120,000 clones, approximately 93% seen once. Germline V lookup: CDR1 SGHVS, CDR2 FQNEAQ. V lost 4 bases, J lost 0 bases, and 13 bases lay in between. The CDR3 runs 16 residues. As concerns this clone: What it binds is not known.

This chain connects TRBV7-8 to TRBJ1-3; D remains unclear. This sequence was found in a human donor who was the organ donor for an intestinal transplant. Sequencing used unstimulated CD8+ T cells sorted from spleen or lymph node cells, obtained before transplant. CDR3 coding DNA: TGTGCCAGCAGCTCCCCAGGCAGTCTCTCTGGAAACACCATATATTTT. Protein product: CASSSPGSLSGNTIYF. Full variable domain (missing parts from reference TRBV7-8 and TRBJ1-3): GAGVSQSPRYKVAKRGQDVALRCDPISGHVSLFWYQQALGQGPEFLTYFQNEAQLDKSGLPSDRFFAERPEGSVSTLKIQRTQQEDSAVYLCASSSPGSLSGNTIYFGEGSWLTVV.